The T cell receptor beta chain described here comes from a study of OX40 agonist ivuxolimab in advanced cancers. Regarding the study as a whole: The antigens recognized by the expanded peripheral T cells, that is their antigen specificity, were not determined.

Sequencing was performed with immunoSEQ multiplex PCR; in TCRdb, only in-frame clones are kept and a portion is missing. This sample carries 65,000 to 95,000 clones, more than 85% of them seen once, and the ten largest clones take more than 5.5%. Trimming took 5 bases from V and 4 from J, leaving 15 bases between them. The CDR3 has 15 residues. CDR1 SGHAT and CDR2 FQNNGV come from the germline V gene. With regard to this clone: No antigen is known for it.

This chain links TRBV11-2 with TRBJ1-3; no clear D gene. The sequences come from CD4+ or CD8+ T cells sorted from blood, collected in a trial of the OX40 agonist ivuxolimab. The receptor comes from an adult with an advanced solid tumor such as melanoma, head and neck, liver or kidney cancer. The CDR3, as DNA: TGTGCCAGCAGCCCGACGCCGATCCGGGGAAACACCATATATTTT. Residues: CASSPTPIRGNTIYF.